This T cell receptor (beta chain) was identified in a study of technical replicates of blood from several donors. Trimming removed 3 bases at V and 4 bases at J, with 9 bases between. The germline V gene has CDR1 LNHDA and CDR2 SQIVND (reference sequence). CDR3 length: 13 residues. Assay used: immunoSEQ multiplex PCR; TCRdb lists only in-frame clones, some missing. Among some 69,000 clones listed, 88% were seen once. The sequencing sample was made of PBMCs. This TCR derives from a human donor in good health. Some clones in this sample may be carry-over from other donors' samples. This sequence joins TRBV19 and TRBJ1-2; possibly TRBD1 for D (6 bases). CDR3 in DNA: TGTGCCAGTAGTATTGGGGGCCCCTATGGCTACACCTTC. Protein sequence: CASSIGGPYGYTF.